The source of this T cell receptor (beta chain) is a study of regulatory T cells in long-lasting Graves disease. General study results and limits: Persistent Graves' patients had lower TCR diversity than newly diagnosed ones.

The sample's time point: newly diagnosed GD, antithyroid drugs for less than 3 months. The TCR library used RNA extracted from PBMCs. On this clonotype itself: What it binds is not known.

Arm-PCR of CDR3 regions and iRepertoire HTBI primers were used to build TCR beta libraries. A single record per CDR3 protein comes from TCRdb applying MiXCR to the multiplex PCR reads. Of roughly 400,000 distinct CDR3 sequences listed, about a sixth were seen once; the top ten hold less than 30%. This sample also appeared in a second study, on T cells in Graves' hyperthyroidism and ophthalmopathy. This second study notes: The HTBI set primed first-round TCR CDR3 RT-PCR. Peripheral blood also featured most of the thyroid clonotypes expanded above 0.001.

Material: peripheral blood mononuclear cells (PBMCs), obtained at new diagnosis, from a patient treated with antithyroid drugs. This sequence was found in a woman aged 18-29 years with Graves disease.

The CDR3 DNA follows: TGTGCCAGCAGTCCGCTCTCCGGGGAGCTGTTTTTT. Translated: CASSPLSGELFF. The chain joins TRBV27 to TRBJ2-2; no clear D gene. Between the trimmed V and J ends, which lost 5 bases and 6 bases, there was a span of 7 bases. Germline V gene data show CDR1 as MNHEY and CDR2 as SMNVEV (reference sequence). The CDR3 totals 12 residues.